A single T cell receptor (beta chain) is shown here with its context. Its antigen is still unknown. The PCR contained 60 Vbeta and 13 Jbeta primers. The protocol was immunoSEQ multiplex PCR, while the TCRdb copy is restricted to in-frame clones and leaves out a portion. The repertoire includes about 130,000 clones, 75% to 85% of them detected once, and 1.9% sits in the top ten. This entry is derived from a study of cytomegalovirus exposure and HLA in healthy donors. General study results and limits: DRB1 showed the most TCR associations and HLA-C the fewest in a later analysis, as rates varied by HLA locus. Later on, an analysis found that several of the most significant clusters appeared to be linked to common viral pathogens, which included parvovirus B19. In vitro data verified a few CMV-associated chains as specific for CMV antigens. Reportedly, fewer N-insertions than the approximately 690-donor mean appeared in an Asian-associated ancestry cluster in a later analysis.

The source material was PBMCs. This clonotype was sampled from a man aged 45 to 65 in good health and CMV-seronegative.

CDR3 in amino acids: CASSLRGREDTGELFF. The CDR3 nucleotides read TGTGCCAGCAGCTTAAGGGGGCGGGAGGACACCGGGGAGCTGTTTTTT. The chain employs TRBV7-2 and TRBJ2-2; TRBD2 is a possible D gene (8 bases). CDR1 is SGHTA and CDR2 is FQGNSA in the germline V gene. Trimming left V 2 bases short and J 3 bases short, with 13 bases between. This CDR3 spans 16 amino acids. Full variable domain (outside the CDR3, taken from reference TRBV7-2 and TRBJ2-2): GAGVSQSPSNKVTEKGKDVELRCDPISGHTALYWYRQSLGQGLEFLIYFQGNSAPDKSGLPSDRFSAERTGGSVSTLTIQRTQQEDSAVYLCASSLRGREDTGELFFGEGSRLTVL.